Each of the 31 T cell receptor beta chains below was sequenced from the same sample in a study of CD8 T cells in ankylosing spondylitis. TCRdb re-called the 5' RACE reads through MiXCR, storing one row per CDR3 protein. This table has 310,000 or so distinct CDR3 sequences, 15% to 25% appearing once. Sequencing used blood, either unsorted or a sorted T cell fraction (not recorded which). The receptors here all came from a male donor with ankylosing spondylitis or in good health (not recorded which).

In its sample, this clonotype was seen a few times. This chain connects TRBV6-6 to TRBJ2-7, with D hard to call. The CDR3 has 13 residues. Between the trimmed V and J ends, which lost 2 bases and 3 bases, there was a span of 8 bases. CDR1 MNHNY and CDR2 SVGAGI come from the germline V gene (reference sequence). CDR3 protein: CASSYSAYYEQYV. In DNA form, the CDR3 reads TGTGCCAGCAGTTACAGTGCCTACTACGAGCAGTACGTC.

The chain employs TRBV3-1 and TRBJ2-3; D not resolved. The CDR3 totals 11 residues. CDR1 LGHDT and CDR2 YNNKEL come from the germline V gene (reference sequence). Trimming took off 0 bases at V and 7 bases at J, with 2 bases between the two ends. CDR3 in amino acids: CASSQENTQYF. CDR3 nucleotides: TGTGCCAGCAGCCAAGAGAATACGCAGTATTTT.

This chain links TRBV21-1 with TRBJ2-7; TRBD1, as called in the table, went unchecked against the DNA. TRBV21-1 is annotated as a pseudogene. The CDR3 consists of 15 residues. CDR3 in DNA: TGTGCCAGCAGCATGGGTGAGGGGACAAACACGTCGCAGTACGTC. This sequence encodes CASSMGEGTNTSQYV.

The table lists this clonotype with a few counts. The chain couples TRBV10-3 to TRBJ2-1, with 13 positions matching TRBD2. V shed 10 bases, J shed 7 bases, and the junction held 7 bases outside the gene matches. The CDR3 loop spans 14 amino acids. Germline assignment: CDR1 ENHRY and CDR2 SYGVKD. The CDR3 reads CATRTSGSTNEQFF. In nucleotides, the CDR3 is TGTGCCACCAGGACTAGCGGGAGTACGAATGAGCAGTTCTTC.

V is TRBV12-3 or TRBV12-4 and J is TRBJ2-1; D not certain. V was clipped by 10 bases and J by 1 base, with 17 bases between them. This CDR3 has 15 amino acids. The CDR3 sequence: CATNPYPASYNEQFF. Here the CDR3 DNA reads TGTGCCACGAACCCTTACCCGGCTTCCTACAATGAGCAGTTCTTC.

The rearrangement uses TRBV29-1 and TRBJ2-4; possibly TRBD2 for D (5 bases). This CDR3 region has 15 residues. Germline V gives CDR1 SQVTM, CDR2 ANQGSEA. V shed 6 bases and J shed 0 bases, with 15 bases lying between them. CDR3 nucleotide sequence: TGCAGCGTAAACACTAGGAATGGAGCCAAAAACATTCAGTACTTC. This gives the protein CSVNTRNGAKNIQYF.

This clonotype was counted only a few times. The chain couples TRBV5-6 to TRBJ2-3; 8 nucleotides align to TRBD2. Germline assignment: CDR1 SGHDT and CDR2 YYEEEE. The V and J ends lost 4 bases and 11 bases, in that order; junction bases with no gene match: 15. The CDR3 runs 15 residues. CDR3 in amino acids: CASSQGARGGSEQYF. The CDR3 coding sequence is TGTGCCAGCAGCCAAGGGGCCCGCGGGGGGTCGGAGCAGTATTTT.

This clonotype showed up just a few times. The chain carries TRBV12-3 or TRBV12-4 and TRBJ2-1, with TRBD2 matching 13 bases. With 3 bases clipped from V and 5 bases from J, the junction kept 19 bases outside the gene matches. The CDR3 length is 21 residues. CDR3 coding DNA: TGTGCCAGCAGTTTCTGGACTACAGGGACTAGCGGGAAGGGGCGGAACAATGAGCAGTTCTTC. It yields the protein CASSFWTTGTSGKGRNNEQFF.

The chain uses TRBV24-1 and TRBJ2-1; tentative D call: TRBD1 (6 bases). Germline V gene lookup returns CDR1 KGHDR and CDR2 SFDVKD. The CDR3 contains 14 residues. V shed 2 bases and J shed 4 bases, with 8 bases lying between them. In nucleotides, the CDR3 is TGTGCCACCAGTGATTGGACAGTTTACAATGAGCAGTTCTTC. Its protein is CATSDWTVYNEQFF.

J is TRBJ1-2 and V is TRBV6-1, with 11 bases matching TRBD1. Trimming at V came to 6 bases and at J to 8 bases, leaving 8 bases not matched to a gene. CDR1 and CDR2 from the germline V gene are MNHNS and SASEGT. CDR3 length: 14 amino acids. CDR3 region: CASSWGQGVRGYTF. CDR3 sequence (DNA): TGTGCCAGCAGCTGGGGACAGGGGGTTAGGGGCTACACCTTC.

This clonotype was recorded at least ten times. A junction boundary mismatches the germline segment, possibly from a read error. The chain employs TRBV12-3 or TRBV12-4 and TRBJ1-1; D is unresolved. This CDR3 has 12 residues. In DNA form, the CDR3 reads TGCGCCAGCAGCTTTGGCAACACTGAAGCTTTCTTT. Translation gives CASSFGNTEAFF.

This clonotype showed up many times. V usage is TRBV20-1 and J usage is TRBJ2-2; 12 nucleotides match TRBD2. Trimming took 0 bases from V and 7 from J; bases not matched to a gene: 6. This CDR3 is 16 amino acids long. Germline V gene sequence: CDR1 DFQATT, CDR2 SNEGSKA (reference sequence). The CDR3 region has the DNA TGCAGTGCTAGAGATACGCTAGCGGGAGGGAGCGGGGAGCTGTTTTTT. Translating it yields CSARDTLAGGSGELFF.

This chain links TRBV2 with TRBJ2-7, with D tentatively TRBD1 (5 bases). From germline, CDR1 is SNHLY and CDR2 FYNNEI. V was shortened by 3 bases and J by 4 bases, with 13 bases between the two germline ends. The CDR3 covers 14 residues. The CDR3 here is CASSDDSLPYEQYV. The CDR3 DNA follows: TGTGCCAGCAGTGACGACAGCTTACCTTACGAGCAGTACGTC.

This clonotype was seen repeatedly, ten times or more. The chain carries TRBV7-3 and TRBJ2-5; no firm D call. The germline V and J ends were trimmed by 4 bases and 5 bases, with 8 bases remaining between them. From germline, CDR1 is SGHTA and CDR2 FQGTGA. The CDR3 is 12 residues long. The CDR3 loop is CASSWTRETQYF. In nucleotides, the CDR3 is TGTGCCAGCAGCTGGACGCGGGAGACCCAGTACTTC.

A few counts support this clonotype. The rearrangement joins TRBV2 to TRBJ2-7; no definite D call. This CDR3 contains 12 residues. The germline V gene has CDR1 SNHLY and CDR2 FYNNEI. The germline V and J ends were trimmed by 7 bases and 6 bases, with 13 bases remaining between them. CDR3 residues: CASILRSGEQYV. The CDR3 nucleotides are TGTGCCAGCATACTCAGGTCTGGCGAGCAGTACGTC.

This clonotype has ten or more counts. The chain couples TRBV24-1 to TRBJ2-1; 8 bases line up with TRBD1. The V and J ends lost 3 bases and 4 bases, in that order; junction bases with no gene match: 7. CDR3 length equals 16 residues. The germline CDR1 and CDR2 sequences are KGHDR and SFDVKD. CDR3: CATSDPLGQAYNEQFF. The CDR3 region has the DNA TGTGCCACCAGTGATCCTTTGGGACAGGCTTACAATGAGCAGTTCTTC.

V is TRBV10-3 and J is TRBJ1-1; D is ambiguous. This CDR3 spans 14 amino acids. CDR1 is ENHRY and CDR2 is SYGVKD in the germline V gene. The V and J ends lost 8 bases and 0 bases respectively, with 13 bases between them. This chain's CDR3 is CAIRAETMNTEAFF. CDR3 coding DNA: TGTGCCATCCGGGCTGAGACAATGAACACTGAAGCTTTCTTT.

This clonotype was observed a handful of times. The rearrangement uses TRBV12-3 or TRBV12-4 and TRBJ2-5; D gene unclear. Trimming pared 8 bases from V and 0 bases from J, leaving 10 bases between. This CDR3 contains 13 residues. The CDR3, as DNA: TGTGCCAGCGGGGATGGAGACCAAGAGACCCAGTACTTC. It encodes CASGDGDQETQYF.

This clonotype was seen many times. The V gene is TRBV20-1, the J gene TRBJ2-3, with 13 bases that match TRBD2. This CDR3 comprises 16 residues. The V gene end was trimmed by 0 bases and the J gene end by 4 bases; junction bases not matched to a gene: 4. Germline V gives CDR1 DFQATT, CDR2 SNEGSKA (reference sequence). Here the CDR3 reads CSARDRTSGSPDTQYF. The CDR3 bases are TGCAGTGCTAGAGATCGGACTAGCGGGAGCCCAGATACGCAGTATTTT.

The chain combines TRBV12-3 or TRBV12-4 with TRBJ1-3; D call uncertain. The CDR3 length is 15 residues. The V and J ends lost 3 bases and 0 bases respectively, with 9 bases between them. Written as DNA, the CDR3 is TGTGCCAGCAGTTTTTCCCGGAGCTCTGGAAACACCATATATTTT. This translates into CASSFSRSSGNTIYF.

The sample holds many counts of this clonotype. V gene TRBV12-3 or TRBV12-4 combines with J gene TRBJ1-5, with D possibly being TRBD1 (5 bases). The CDR3 has 14 amino acids. V lost 2 bases and J 3 bases, leaving 8 bases between the germline ends. The DNA of the CDR3 is TGTGCCAGCAGTTTATCCAGGGACAATCAGCCCCAGCATTTT. The encoded protein is CASSLSRDNQPQHF.

The chain couples TRBV6-1 to TRBJ2-7; 11 nucleotides agree with TRBD1. The V gene's germline CDR1 is MNHNS and CDR2 SASEGT. This CDR3 is built from 15 residues. Unmatched junction bases numbered 6, after V lost 4 bases and J lost 4 bases. This chain's CDR3 is CASSGRTGGPYEQYV. CDR3 nucleotides: TGTGCCAGCAGTGGACGGACAGGGGGCCCATACGAGCAGTACGTC.

This clonotype was observed a few times. The chain couples TRBV3-1 to TRBJ2-4, with 7 bases fitting TRBD2. CDR1 is LGHDT, CDR2 YNNKEL, per germline (reference sequence). Germline trimming cut 4 bases from V and 5 bases from J; bases unmatched to any gene: 2. The CDR3 loop spans 13 amino acids. As DNA, the CDR3 is TGTGCCAGCAGCCTGGGGGGGGAAAACATTCAGTACTTC. Its translation: CASSLGGENIQYF. The full variable domain, with the rest looked up from reference TRBV3-1 and TRBJ2-4, is DTAVSQTPKYLVTQMGNDKSIKCEQNLGHDTMYWYKQDSKKFLKIMFSYNNKELIINETVPNRFSPKSPDKAHLNLHINSLELGDSAVYFCASSLGGENIQYFGAGTRLSVL.

This clonotype was counted at least ten times. The chain recombines TRBV28 with TRBJ2-7; 11 bases are shared with TRBD1. The CDR3 contains 15 residues. The germline V gene has CDR1 MDHEN and CDR2 SYDVKM. V lost 6 bases and J lost 0; bases outside the gene matches: 4. For the CDR3, the DNA is TGTGCCAGCAGACGAGGACAGGGGGCCTCCTACGAGCAGTACGTC. This translates into CASRRGQGASYEQYV.

This clonotype was counted ten times or more. This sequence joins TRBV5-1 and TRBJ2-2; the D gene is possibly TRBD1 (6 bases). This CDR3 has 15 amino acids. The germline V and J ends were trimmed by 4 bases and 9 bases, with 19 bases remaining between them. Germline-derived CDR1 and CDR2 are SGHRS and YFSETQ. CDR3 loop: CASSQRQDQTRELFF. The CDR3 coding sequence is TGCGCCAGCAGCCAACGACAGGATCAGACCAGGGAGCTGTTTTTT.

This clonotype was detected only a few times. The genes are TRBV27 and TRBJ2-1; D unclear. V dropped 2 bases and J dropped 1 base, with 6 bases sitting between them. The CDR3 is 14 amino acids. Germline CDR1 reads MNHEY; CDR2 reads SMNVEV (reference sequence). The CDR3 reads CASSLVRSYNEQFF. In DNA form, the CDR3 reads TGTGCCAGCAGTTTAGTGCGATCCTACAATGAGCAGTTCTTC.

This chain uses TRBV7-9 with TRBJ1-4, with D uncertain. The germline V gene has CDR1 SEHNR and CDR2 FQNEAQ (reference sequence). There are 14 residues in the CDR3. V was trimmed by 3 bases and J by 7 bases, leaving 12 bases between them. The CDR3 bases are TGTGCCAGCAGCTTCTCAGGAGAAGGTGAAAAACTGTTTTTT. Its protein product is CASSFSGEGEKLFF.

CDR3 amino acids: CSAHRGERDLEAFF. Here the CDR3 DNA reads TGCAGCGCACACCGAGGGGAGAGGGATCTGGAAGCTTTCTTT. The V gene is TRBV29-1, the J gene TRBJ1-1; possibly TRBD1 for D (5 bases). The CDR3 spans 14 residues. The V gene lost 7 bases and the J gene lost 8 bases, with 23 bases spanning the gap. CDR1 and CDR2 (germline): SQVTM, ANQGSEA.

This clonotype came up a few times. This chain links TRBV20-1 with TRBJ2-7, with 10 bases lining up with TRBD1. Losses at the gene ends were 6 bases for V and 5 bases for J; bases not matched to a gene: 4. This CDR3 comprises 12 residues. Germline CDR1 is DFQATT and CDR2 is SNEGSKA (reference sequence). The CDR3, as DNA: TGCAGTGCCAAGGGACAGGGGAACGAGCAGTACGTC. This encodes CSAKGQGNEQYV.

This clonotype has a count of ten or more. The rearrangement uses TRBV29-1 and TRBJ1-1; D is unclear. The CDR3 consists of 12 residues. V lost 6 bases to trimming and J lost 4 bases, with 12 bases between them. Germline V CDR1 and CDR2: SQVTM, ANQGSEA. The CDR3 DNA is TGCAGCGTCGACCTTTGGGGCACTGAAGCTTTCTTT. Amino acids: CSVDLWGTEAFF.

This clonotype was counted only a few times. The rearrangement links TRBV12-2 to TRBJ2-3; the DNA was not compared with TRBD2, the D call given in the table. TRBV12-2 counts as a pseudogene. This CDR3 is 17 amino acids long. CDR3 in DNA: TGTGCAAGTCGCACCCAACTGACTAGCGGTAGCACAGATACGCAGTATTTT. Its translation is CASRTQLTSGSTDTQYF.